A selection of T cell receptor beta chains follows, all from one sample in a study of blood T cell repertoires in COVID-19. The data were produced by immunoSEQ multiplex PCR, yet TCRdb's version contains in-frame clones alone and is incomplete. The sample has 150,000 to 200,000 clones; 88% are singletons. The sequenced sample was peripheral blood. Receptors were obtained from a man aged 35-49 years with active or convalescent COVID-19. CDR3s include the opening cysteine and the closing phenylalanine or tryptophan. A D gene is named only where the DNA matches it firmly. Some rows mark clone size as missing; the rest say once, few, many or name a class of expanded clone.

d_gene: TRBD1
j_gene: TRBJ1-4
v_gene: TRBV30
abundance: .
CDR3nt: TGTGCCTGGAGAACGCGACAGGGGAAAGGCGAAAAACTGTTTTTT
CDR3aa: CAWRTRQGKGEKLFF

d_gene: TRBD1
j_gene: TRBJ1-2
v_gene: TRBV7-8
abundance: .
CDR3nt: TGTGCCAGCAGCTTAGCGACAGGGGGCCTCTATGGCTACACCTTC
CDR3aa: CASSLATGGLYGYTF

d_gene: .
j_gene: TRBJ1-3
v_gene: TRBV19
abundance: .
CDR3nt: TGTGCCAGTAGTGGTCGGGGGGGAGTCACTGGAAACACCATATATTTT
CDR3aa: CASSGRGGVTGNTIYF

d_gene: TRBD1
j_gene: TRBJ1-4
v_gene: TRBV7-2
abundance: .
CDR3nt: TGTGCCAGCAGCTCAAGACAGGGTTGGAGTGAAAAACTGTTTTTT
CDR3aa: CASSSRQGWSEKLFF

d_gene: TRBD1
j_gene: TRBJ1-2
v_gene: TRBV3-1/TRBV3-2
abundance: .
CDR3nt: TGTGCCAGCAGCCAAGGACAGGGACCCTATGGTTGGACCTTC
CDR3aa: CASSQGQGPYGWTF

d_gene: TRBD2
j_gene: TRBJ2-1
v_gene: TRBV5-1
abundance: .
CDR3nt: TGCGCCAGCACGTCTCGCCTAGCGGGGGAGGATGAGCAGTTCTTC
CDR3aa: CASTSRLAGEDEQFF

d_gene: .
j_gene: TRBJ2-3
v_gene: TRBV11-2
abundance: .
CDR3nt: TGTGCCAGCACCCACACAACAGATACGCAGTATTTT
CDR3aa: CASTHTTDTQYF

d_gene: TRBD1
j_gene: TRBJ1-6
v_gene: TRBV4-2
abundance: .
CDR3nt: TGTGCCAGCAGCCAAGATCCACAGGGGGCTCCTTATTCACCCCTCCACTTT
CDR3aa: CASSQDPQGAPYSPLHF

d_gene: TRBD1
j_gene: TRBJ2-7
v_gene: TRBV19
abundance: .
CDR3nt: TGTGCCAGTAGACCTACGTATCTGGGACAGGGTTTCGACGAGCAGTACTTC
CDR3aa: CASRPTYLGQGFDEQYF

d_gene: .
j_gene: TRBJ1-1
v_gene: TRBV5-5
abundance: .
CDR3nt: TGTGCCAGCAGCTTGGGGGGCAGGGCTGAAGCTTTCTTT
CDR3aa: CASSLGGRAEAFF

d_gene: TRBD1
j_gene: TRBJ2-3
v_gene: TRBV18
abundance: .
CDR3nt: TGTGCCAGCTCACAAACCGGACAGGGGATGGGAGATACGCAGTATTTT
CDR3aa: CASSQTGQGMGDTQYF

d_gene: .
j_gene: TRBJ2-7
v_gene: TRBV7-9
abundance: .
CDR3nt: TGTGCCAGCAGCTCACCTCAGGGTAGGGCTAACTACGAGCAGTACTTC
CDR3aa: CASSSPQGRANYEQYF

d_gene: .
j_gene: TRBJ2-2
v_gene: TRBV6-1
abundance: .
CDR3nt: TGTGCCAGCAGTTCAAGCCCCGGGGAGCTGTTTTTT
CDR3aa: CASSSSPGELFF

d_gene: TRBD1
j_gene: TRBJ1-5
v_gene: TRBV28
abundance: .
CDR3nt: TGTGCCAGCAGACCGACAGGGTTTGGTCAGCCCCAGCATTTT
CDR3aa: CASRPTGFGQPQHF

d_gene: .
j_gene: TRBJ2-5
v_gene: TRBV28
abundance: .
CDR3nt: TGTGCCAGCAGTCCGCTGGACAGCTCGATCCAAGAGACCCAGTACTTC
CDR3aa: CASSPLDSSIQETQYF

d_gene: .
j_gene: TRBJ2-4
v_gene: TRBV5-6
abundance: .
CDR3nt: TGTGCCAGCAGCTTGTATGAGGGACTAGCCAAAAACATTCAGTACTTC
CDR3aa: CASSLYEGLAKNIQYF

d_gene: .
j_gene: TRBJ1-4
v_gene: TRBV6-5
abundance: once
CDR3nt: TGTGCCAGCAGCAGGGTTGGGGCAACTAATGAAAAACTGTTTTTT
CDR3aa: CASSRVGATNEKLFF

d_gene: .
j_gene: TRBJ1-4
v_gene: TRBV7-5
abundance: .
CDR3nt: TGTGCCAAACAGCGGGGGGAGGTATGTGAAAAACTGTTTTTT
CDR3aa: CAKQRGEVCEKLFF

d_gene: .
j_gene: TRBJ2-5
v_gene: TRBV14
abundance: .
CDR3nt: TGTGCCAGCAGCCAAGACCGCTCGGGGGAGACCCAGTACTTC
CDR3aa: CASSQDRSGETQYF

d_gene: .
j_gene: TRBJ1-2
v_gene: TRBV11-2
abundance: .
CDR3nt: TGTGCCAGCAGCTTAGAAGGGGGGGCCACCTCTGGCTACACCTTC
CDR3aa: CASSLEGGATSGYTF

d_gene: .
j_gene: TRBJ1-4
v_gene: TRBV27
abundance: .
CDR3nt: TGTGCCAGCAGCCGATGGGGCGGTGGTGAAAAACTGTTTTTT
CDR3aa: CASSRWGGGEKLFF

d_gene: TRBD2
j_gene: TRBJ2-1
v_gene: TRBV2
abundance: .
CDR3nt: TGTGCCAGCAGATTAGCGGGGCCCCGAGGTGAGCAGTTCTTC
CDR3aa: CASRLAGPRGEQFF

d_gene: TRBD1
j_gene: TRBJ2-7
v_gene: TRBV6-5
abundance: .
CDR3nt: TGTGCCAGCAGTACAGGGGGTGGCTCCTACGAGCAGTACTTC
CDR3aa: CASSTGGGSYEQYF

d_gene: TRBD1
j_gene: TRBJ1-3
v_gene: TRBV3-1/TRBV3-2
abundance: .
CDR3nt: TGTGCCAGCAGCGAGCGGACAGGGTCTGGAAACACCATATATTTT
CDR3aa: CASSERTGSGNTIYF

d_gene: .
j_gene: TRBJ2-1
v_gene: TRBV3-1/TRBV3-2
abundance: .
CDR3nt: TGTGCCAGCAGCCAAGCGCAGGAAATGTCAAATGAGCAGTTCTTC
CDR3aa: CASSQAQEMSNEQFF

d_gene: .
j_gene: TRBJ2-7
v_gene: TRBV14
abundance: .
CDR3nt: TGTGCCAGCAGCCAAGACAGGGATACCCAGCAGTACTTC
CDR3aa: CASSQDRDTQQYF

d_gene: .
j_gene: TRBJ2-1
v_gene: TRBV28
abundance: .
CDR3nt: TGTGCCAGCATGAGCTCCTACAATGAGCAGTTCTTC
CDR3aa: CASMSSYNEQFF

d_gene: .
j_gene: TRBJ1-6
v_gene: TRBV6-5
abundance: .
CDR3nt: TGTGCCAGCAGTAGAGGGGGCTCCTATAATTCACCCCTCCACTTT
CDR3aa: CASSRGGSYNSPLHF

d_gene: .
j_gene: TRBJ1-2
v_gene: TRBV7-2
abundance: .
CDR3nt: TGTGCCAGCAGCTACAACAGCCTTAAGTATGGCTACACCTTC
CDR3aa: CASSYNSLKYGYTF